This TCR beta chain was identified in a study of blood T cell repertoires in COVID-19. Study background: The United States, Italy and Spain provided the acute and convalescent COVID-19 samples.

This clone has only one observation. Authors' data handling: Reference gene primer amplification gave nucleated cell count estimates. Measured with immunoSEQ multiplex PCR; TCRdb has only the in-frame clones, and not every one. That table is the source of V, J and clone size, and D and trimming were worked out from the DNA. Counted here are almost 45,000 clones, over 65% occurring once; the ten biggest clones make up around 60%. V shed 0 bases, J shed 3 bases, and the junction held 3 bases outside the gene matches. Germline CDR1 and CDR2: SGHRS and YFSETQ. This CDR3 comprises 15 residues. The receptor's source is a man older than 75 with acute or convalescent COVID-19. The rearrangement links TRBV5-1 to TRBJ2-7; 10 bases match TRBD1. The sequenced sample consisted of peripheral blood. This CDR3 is CASSLGTGGIYEQYF. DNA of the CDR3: TGCGCCAGCAGCTTGGGGACAGGGGGAATCTACGAGCAGTACTTC.